The clone carrying this TCR beta chain was detected ten times or more. This entry belongs to a study of T-cell memory formation after mild COVID-19. The CDR3 totals 12 residues. V lost 6 bases and J 7 bases, leaving 12 bases between the germline ends. TCRdb re-analysed the 5' RACE reads in MiXCR, keeping a single row per CDR3 protein. The sample includes about 13,000 distinct CDR3 sequences, under 20% of them seen just once. The sequence came from a man between 18 and 35 years old who had mild COVID-19 (a few samples of this study predate the infection). Cell type and time point are not known. Sequencing was performed on PBMCs or a T cell subset sorted from them (not recorded which). The rearrangement joins TRBV12-3 or TRBV12-4 to TRBJ1-1; D is ambiguous. The CDR3 reads CASRKVAGEAFF. The CDR3, as DNA: TGTGCCAGCAGAAAAGTGGCCGGTGAAGCTTTCTTT.